A selection of T cell receptor beta chains follows, all from one sample in a study of T-cell reconstitution after alpha-beta-depleted transplantation in children. TCRdb ran MiXCR on the PCR reads and lists one entry per CDR3 protein. The table has nearly 550,000 distinct CDR3 sequences, around 19% seen once; the top ten hold 2.5% to 3.5%. The source was PBMCs from the stem cell graft donor, collected from the stem cell graft. Every receptor here comes from a human donor who donated a stem cell graft to a child with acute lymphoblastic leukemia. CDR3s include the opening cysteine and the closing phenylalanine or tryptophan. D genes are given only for firm matches. Clone size appears in some rows only: once, few, many, or a class for an expanded clone.

TRBJ2-5 | TRBV27 | NA | NA | CASSSQARETQYF | TGTGCCAGCAGTTCTCAGGCTAGGGAGACCCAGTACTTC
TRBJ2-7 | TRBV5-1 | NA | NA | CASRTGRTPHEQYF | TGCGCCAGCAGAACGGGCAGAACCCCCCACGAGCAGTACTTC
TRBJ1-1 | TRBV30 | NA | NA | CAWNVMNTEAFF | TGTGCCTGGAACGTGATGAACACTGAAGCTTTCTTT
TRBJ1-6 | TRBV9 | NA | TRBD1 | CASSGQGLRSPLHF | TGTGCCAGCAGCGGACAGGGTCTACGTTCACCCCTCCACTTT
TRBJ2-1 | TRBV20-1 | few | TRBD2 | CSARLAIEQFF | TGCAGTGCGAGACTAGCCATTGAGCAGTTCTTC
TRBJ1-3 | TRBV25-1 | NA | NA | CASSEWAVISSGNTIYF | TGTGCCAGCAGTGAATGGGCGGTCATTAGCTCTGGAAACACCATATATTTT
TRBJ2-7 | TRBV5-1 | NA | TRBD2 | CASSLEAASGRAEQYF | TGCGCCAGCAGCCTGGAAGCGGCTAGCGGGAGGGCCGAGCAGTACTTC
TRBJ2-1 | TRBV4-1 | NA | NA | CASSSWASNYNEQFF | TGCGCCAGCAGCTCCTGGGCCAGTAACTACAATGAGCAGTTCTTC
TRBJ1-1 | TRBV27 | NA | NA | CASSLSGTTEAFF | TGTGCCAGCAGTTTATCCGGGACCACTGAAGCTTTCTTT
TRBJ2-7 | TRBV6-5 | NA | NA | CASSYSERRPYEQYF | TGTGCCAGCAGTTACTCGGAGCGACGGCCCTACGAGCAGTACTTC
TRBJ1-2 | TRBV7-2 | few | NA | CASSISTYGYTF | TGTGCCAGCAGCATAAGTACCTATGGCTACACCTTC
TRBJ2-1 | TRBV12-3/TRBV12-4 | NA | NA | CASSPTSHNEQFF | TGTGCCAGCAGTCCCACTAGTCACAATGAGCAGTTCTTC
TRBJ2-7 | TRBV10-2 | NA | TRBD2 | CASRLTGTSGYEQYF | TGCGCCAGCAGGCTTACCGGGACTAGCGGCTACGAGCAGTACTTC
TRBJ2-7 | TRBV5-1 | few | TRBD2 | CASSLVQRDYEQYF | TGCGCCAGCAGCTTGGTTCAGCGGGACTACGAGCAGTACTTC
TRBJ2-3 | TRBV20-1 | NA | NA | CSASQRSPSTDTQYF | TGCAGTGCTAGTCAGCGATCCCCTAGCACAGATACGCAGTATTTT
TRBJ2-7 | TRBV5-1 | many | NA | CASSDSYEQYF | TGTGCCAGCAGTGACTCCTACGAGCAGTACTTC
TRBJ2-2 | TRBV12-3/TRBV12-4 | many | NA | CASSPAGELFF | TGTGCCAGCAGCCCCGCCGGGGAGCTGTTTTTT
TRBJ2-1 | TRBV12-3/TRBV12-4 | few | NA | CASSFSFRNEQFF | TGTGCCAGCAGTTTTAGCTTCAGGAATGAGCAGTTCTTC
TRBJ2-7 | TRBV6-2/TRBV6-3 | few | TRBD1 | CASSYLTRQGQSYEQYF | TGTGCCAGCAGTTACTTAACCCGACAGGGGCAGTCCTACGAGCAGTACTTC
TRBJ1-5 | TRBV20-1 | few | NA | CSASRGVHSNQPQHF | TGCAGTGCTAGTCGGGGGGTACATAGCAATCAGCCCCAGCATTTT
TRBJ1-6 | TRBV7-9 | NA | NA | CASSLEGASPLHF | TGTGCCAGCAGCTTAGAAGGGGCCTCACCCCTCCACTTT
TRBJ2-7 | TRBV3-1 | NA | TRBD2 | CASSPGTSGSFEQYF | TGTGCCAGCAGCCCTGGGACTAGCGGGAGTTTCGAGCAGTACTTC
TRBJ2-5 | TRBV10-1 | NA | NA | CASSESLSSGDQETQYF | TGCGCCAGCAGTGAGTCGTTATCAAGCGGCGATCAAGAGACCCAGTACTTC
TRBJ2-3 | TRBV13 | few | NA | CASSSHSVFPDTQYF | TGTGCCAGCAGCTCACACAGCGTTTTCCCAGATACGCAGTATTTT
TRBJ2-7 | TRBV12-3/TRBV12-4 | few | TRBD1 | CASSTTGGSREQYF | TGTGCCAGCAGTACGACAGGGGGGAGTCGCGAGCAGTACTTC
TRBJ2-7 | TRBV27 | NA | NA | CASSLFREQYF | TGTGCCAGCAGTTTATTTCGCGAGCAGTACTTC
TRBJ1-1 | TRBV15 | NA | NA | CATSRDPAPNTEPFF | TGTGCCACCAGCAGAGACCCAGCTCCGAACACTGAACCTTTCTTT
TRBJ2-3 | TRBV5-6 | few | NA | CASRCNDTEGLYTQYF | TGTGCCAGCAGATGTAACGACACGGAGGGTTTGTATACGCAGTATTTT
TRBJ1-2 | TRBV4-1 | few | NA | CASHGYPGSSKANYGYTF | TGCGCCAGCCACGGATACCCGGGATCCTCCAAGGCTAACTATGGCTACACCTTC
TRBJ1-5 | TRBV20-1 | NA | NA | CSASHSGGNQPQHF | TGCAGTGCTAGTCACTCGGGAGGTAATCAGCCCCAGCATTTT
TRBJ2-5 | TRBV7-9 | NA | NA | CASSLRFPNRAGETQYF | TGTGCCAGCAGCTTAAGGTTTCCGAACAGGGCTGGAGAGACCCAGTACTTC
TRBJ2-5 | TRBV5-1 | NA | TRBD2 | CASSLGTSELETQYF | TGCGCCAGCAGCTTGGGGACTAGCGAGTTAGAGACCCAGTACTTC
TRBJ2-1 | TRBV5-1 | many | TRBD2 | CASSLPGLAPIGQFF | TGCGCCAGCAGCTTACCGGGACTAGCGCCAATAGGGCAGTTCTTC
TRBJ1-1 | TRBV6-5 | NA | NA | CASSSPPKAANTEAFF | TGTGCCAGCAGTTCTCCCCCAAAGGCCGCGAACACTGAAGCTTTCTTT
TRBJ2-3 | TRBV5-1 | NA | NA | CASSKTRGFTDTQYF | TGCGCCAGCAGCAAGACAAGGGGCTTCACAGATACGCAGTATTTT
TRBJ1-5 | TRBV29-1 | many | NA | CSVVGGFDQPQHF | TGCAGCGTTGTGGGCGGATTTGATCAGCCCCAGCATTTT
TRBJ2-1 | TRBV2 | NA | TRBD2 | CASGAATSDSYNEQFF | TGTGCCAGCGGGGCTGCAACTAGCGACTCCTACAATGAGCAGTTCTTC
TRBJ2-1 | TRBV12-3/TRBV12-4 | NA | TRBD2 | CASSEGLAGVGEQFF | TGTGCCAGCAGCGAAGGACTAGCGGGAGTAGGTGAGCAGTTCTTC
TRBJ2-1 | TRBV5-1 | few | NA | CASSVWVAYNEQFF | TGCGCCAGCAGCGTGTGGGTAGCCTACAATGAGCAGTTCTTC
TRBJ1-1 | TRBV29-1 | NA | NA | CSVLVGWEAFF | TGCAGCGTTTTAGTGGGTTGGGAAGCTTTCTTT
TRBJ2-5 | TRBV5-1 | NA | NA | CASSLSGHSQETQYF | TGCGCCAGCAGCTTGTCTGGACATAGTCAAGAGACCCAGTACTTC
TRBJ1-2 | TRBV29-1 | few | NA | CSVEGRTRAPGYTF | TGCAGCGTTGAAGGTCGCACCAGAGCCCCCGGCTACACCTTC
TRBJ2-7 | TRBV11-2 | few | NA | CASSLSRGGAESYEQYF | TGTGCCAGCAGCTTATCCCGCGGAGGGGCTGAGTCCTACGAGCAGTACTTC
TRBJ2-3 | TRBV7-3 | NA | TRBD2 | CASSLDAGGPSDTQYF | TGTGCCAGCAGCTTAGATGCGGGAGGGCCTTCAGATACGCAGTATTTT
TRBJ2-1 | TRBV7-9 | NA | NA | CASSNRDIDNEQFF | TGTGCCAGCAGCAACCGGGATATCGACAATGAGCAGTTCTTC
TRBJ2-7 | TRBV6-5 | few | NA | CASSYSLGDVYEQYF | TGTGCCAGCAGTTACTCGCTGGGGGATGTCTACGAGCAGTACTTC
TRBJ2-2 | TRBV2 | few | TRBD2 | CASIGTSGSGELFF | TGTGCCAGCATTGGGACTAGCGGGTCCGGGGAGCTGTTTTTT
TRBJ2-7 | TRBV20-1 | NA | NA | CSARDWRRGEQYF | TGCAGTGCTAGAGATTGGAGGAGGGGCGAGCAGTACTTC
TRBJ1-2 | TRBV24-1 | NA | NA | CATSDLPGYGYTF | TGTGCCACCAGTGACCTCCCCGGCTATGGCTACACCTTC
TRBJ2-1 | TRBV18 | NA | NA | CASSPRQSNEQFF | TGTGCCAGCTCACCACGACAGAGCAATGAGCAGTTCTTC
TRBJ1-5 | TRBV5-1 | NA | NA | CASSLDPGMAQHF | TGCGCCAGCAGCCTGGACCCCGGGATGGCCCAGCATTTT
TRBJ2-7 | TRBV5-6 | NA | TRBD1 | CASSLRAGTGRYEQYF | TGTGCCAGCAGCTTGAGGGCCGGGACAGGGCGTTACGAGCAGTACTTC
TRBJ2-7 | TRBV12-3/TRBV12-4 | NA | NA | CASSLAGLGTVTYEQYF | TGTGCCAGCAGTTTAGCGGGTTTGGGGACTGTGACCTACGAGCAGTACTTC
TRBJ1-4 | TRBV5-1 | NA | TRBD1 | CASSPGQGMNEKLFF | TGCGCCAGCAGCCCAGGACAGGGAATGAATGAAAAACTGTTTTTT
TRBJ2-7 | TRBV5-1 | few | TRBD2 | CASRGSGVSYEQYF | TGCGCCAGCAGGGGTAGCGGGGTCTCCTACGAGCAGTACTTC